This section outlines one TCR beta chain sequence together with its context. Trimming removed 0 bases from V and 11 bases from J, with 15 bases in between. Germline CDR1 SGHDT, CDR2 YYEEEE. This CDR3 contains 13 residues. Splitting the CD4+ cells yielded a CD45RA+ naive subset and a CD45RA-negative memory subset. Genomic DNA per cell subset filled all wells of several immunoSEQ plates. TCRdb's copy holds only in-frame clones and misses some; the assay was immunoSEQ multiplex PCR. The sample yields around 510,000 clones, approximately 95% seen once. The sample belongs to a study of shared clonotypes between healthy human individuals.

This TCR was sampled from a woman aged 25 to 39 in good health. Sequencing used naive CD4+ T cells sorted from blood. Noted subset: CD45RA+ positively selected. This chain uses TRBV5-6 with TRBJ2-7; D tentatively reads TRBD1 or TRBD2 (5 bases each). CDR3 protein: CASSLVRSGTKYF. For the CDR3, the DNA is TGTGCCAGCAGCTTGGTGAGATCCGGGACGAAGTACTTC.